These 18 T cell receptor beta chains were all obtained from the same sample, sequenced in a study of cytomegalovirus exposure and HLA in healthy donors. The PCR employed 60 Vbeta primers together with 13 Jbeta primers. The table came from immunoSEQ multiplex PCR; TCRdb's copy has only in-frame clones and leaves some out. The data contain 76,000 or so clones, 65% to 85% of them singletons. Input material: PBMCs. These receptors all come from a middle-aged woman in good health and CMV-seropositive.

This chain links TRBV19 with TRBJ2-2; possible D gene TRBD1, 5 bases. Germline-derived CDR1 and CDR2 are LNHDA and SQIVND (reference sequence). The CDR3 is 15 residues long. Trimming removed 3 bases at V and 0 bases at J, with 8 bases between. The CDR3 DNA is TGTGCCAGTAGTATCCAGGGCTCGAACACCGGGGAGCTGTTTTTT. Translating gives CASSIQGSNTGELFF.

V is TRBV5-1 and J is TRBJ1-1, with 9 nucleotides matching TRBD1. Unmatched junction bases numbered 12, after V lost 0 bases and J lost 9 bases. Germline V gene sequence: CDR1 SGHRS, CDR2 YFSETQ. The CDR3 consists of 16 residues. The CDR3: CASSLASGTGYVQAFF. The CDR3 DNA is TGCGCCAGCAGCTTGGCCTCGGGGACAGGGTATGTACAAGCTTTCTTT.

V gene TRBV5-8 combines with J gene TRBJ2-5, with a possible D match to TRBD2 (6 bases). V was trimmed by 0 bases and J by 4 bases, leaving 10 bases between them. The CDR3 length is 14 residues. CDR1 is SGHTS and CDR2 is YDEGEE in the germline V gene. The CDR3 loop is CASSLVPAGETQYF. CDR3 coding DNA: TGTGCCAGCAGCTTGGTTCCAGCGGGAGAGACCCAGTACTTC.

The chain is built from TRBV5-6 and TRBJ2-5, with a possible D match to TRBD2 (6 bases). Germline CDR1 reads SGHDT; CDR2 reads YYEEEE. V lost 0 bases and J 5 bases, leaving 11 bases between the germline ends. The CDR3 is made up of 14 amino acids. The CDR3 loop reads CASSLDSAGETQYF. The CDR3, as DNA: TGTGCCAGCAGCTTGGATTCGGCGGGGGAGACCCAGTACTTC.

The genes are TRBV6-6 and TRBJ1-2, with 8 bases lining up with TRBD1. Germline V gene data show CDR1 as MNHNY and CDR2 as SVGAGI (reference sequence). V was pared by 1 base and J by 0 bases, with 4 bases of the junction left unmatched. The CDR3 extends over 16 amino acids. For the CDR3, the DNA is TGTGCCAGCAGTTACTTTAGGACAGGGACTAACTATGGCTACACCTTC. This codes for CASSYFRTGTNYGYTF.

This clone has just one count. The chain couples TRBV7-8 to TRBJ1-4, with TRBD1 matching over 8 bases. The V gene's germline CDR1 is SGHVS and CDR2 FQNEAQ. Trimming removed 1 base from V and 3 bases from J; junction bases left unmatched: 10. The CDR3 loop spans 18 amino acids. This CDR3 is CASSLVWAGGSPNEKLFF. For the CDR3, the DNA is TGTGCCAGCAGCTTAGTTTGGGCAGGGGGCTCGCCTAATGAAAAACTGTTTTTT.

V usage is TRBV6-5 and J usage is TRBJ1-6, with D possibly matching TRBD1 (5 bases). CDR1 and CDR2 (germline): MNHEY, SVGAGI. The V end lost 4 bases, the J end lost 9 bases, and 13 bases lay between the germline ends. This CDR3 contains 14 residues. This CDR3 reads CASSWRGDGSPLHF. Written as DNA, the CDR3 is TGTGCCAGCAGTTGGCGGGGGGATGGTTCACCCCTCCACTTT.

This chain connects TRBV28 to TRBJ2-1; the match to TRBD1 covers 9 bases. V dropped 5 bases and J dropped 6; count of bases not matched to a gene: 8. CDR3 size: 15 residues. The V gene's germline CDR1 is MDHEN and CDR2 SYDVKM. CDR3 region: CASSNTGGPSNEQFF. CDR3 coding DNA: TGTGCCAGCAGTAACACAGGGGGCCCAAGCAATGAGCAGTTCTTC.

The chain combines TRBV10-3 with TRBJ1-2; 10 nucleotides align to TRBD1. CDR1 ENHRY and CDR2 SYGVKD come from the germline V gene. Trimming at V came to 10 bases and at J to 8 bases, leaving 10 bases not matched to a gene. The CDR3 is 13 residues long. The CDR3 DNA is TGTGCCACCCAAGCGGGACAGGGGCTCGGCTACACCTTC. The encoded protein is CATQAGQGLGYTF.

This clone came up a few times. The chain is built from TRBV29-1 and TRBJ2-7, with D possibly TRBD2 on 6 matching bases. CDR3 length: 14 amino acids. Germline V gene sequence: CDR1 SQVTM, CDR2 ANQGSEA. The V and J ends lost 4 bases and 4 bases respectively, with 17 bases between them. The DNA for the CDR3 is TGCAGCGTTGCCCGTAGGAGGGAACCATACGAGCAGTACTTC. It codes for CSVARRREPYEQYF.

This clone was observed a single time. V is TRBV6-5 and J is TRBJ2-3; TRBD1 matches at 7 bases. The CDR3 length is 15 residues. V dropped 6 bases and J dropped 4; count of bases not matched to a gene: 10. CDR1 MNHEY and CDR2 SVGAGI come from the germline V gene. The CDR3 loop is CASRGDRAVPDTQYF. The CDR3 nucleotides are TGTGCCAGCAGGGGCGACAGGGCTGTCCCAGATACGCAGTATTTT.

The CDR3 region is CAISESGLAGFGELFF. DNA for the CDR3: TGTGCCATCAGTGAGTCGGGACTAGCGGGATTCGGGGAGCTGTTTTTT. This rearrangement joins TRBV10-3 to TRBJ2-2; 13 bases match TRBD2. CDR3 size: 16 residues. V was pared by 0 bases and J by 7 bases, with 2 bases of the junction left unmatched. The V gene's germline CDR1 is ENHRY and CDR2 SYGVKD.

The genes are TRBV29-1 and TRBJ2-7; TRBD2 is a possible D gene (6 bases). This CDR3 has 13 residues. Germline V gene data show CDR1 as SQVTM and CDR2 as ANQGSEA. Trimming removed 6 bases at V and 5 bases at J, with 17 bases between. The CDR3 sequence: CSVSRTMSNEQYF. The CDR3 DNA is TGCAGCGTGTCACGGACTATGTCCAACGAGCAGTACTTC.

This chain links TRBV27 with TRBJ2-7; D is perhaps TRBD1 (5 bases). The length of the CDR3 is 15 residues. Germline loops: CDR1 MNHEY, CDR2 SMNVEV (reference sequence). Trimming pared 4 bases from V and 6 bases from J, leaving 19 bases between. The CDR3 DNA reads as TGTGCCAGCAGTTCTCAACCCCCCCAGGGCTCCGAGCAGTACTTC. This gives the protein CASSSQPPQGSEQYF.

V usage is TRBV2 and J usage is TRBJ1-5; possibly TRBD1 for D (6 bases). The V end was cut by 6 bases, the J end by 0 bases, with 12 bases between. CDR3 length: 15 amino acids. Per the germline V gene, CDR1 is SNHLY and CDR2 is FYNNEI. CDR3: CASSQQGNSNQPQHF. The CDR3 DNA reads TGTGCCAGCAGCCAACAGGGTAATAGCAATCAGCCCCAGCATTTT.

This rearrangement joins TRBV11-2 to TRBJ1-1; D possibly corresponds to TRBD1 (5 bases). CDR1 and CDR2 from the germline V gene are SGHAT and FQNNGV. This CDR3 contains 14 residues. Trimming took off 2 bases at V and 2 bases at J, with 9 bases between the two ends. This CDR3 is CASSLYQGNTEAFF. The CDR3 bases are TGTGCCAGCAGCTTATATCAGGGAAACACTGAAGCTTTCTTT.

The rearrangement joins TRBV5-6 to TRBJ2-3, with 12 nucleotides matching TRBD2. V lost 2 bases, J lost 6 bases, and 7 bases stayed unmatched. This CDR3 is 16 amino acids long. Germline V CDR1 and CDR2: SGHDT, YYEEEE. The CDR3 coding sequence is TGTGCCAGCAGCTTAAGGACTAGCGGGATTTATGATACGCAGTATTTT. Its protein is CASSLRTSGIYDTQYF.

CDR3 sequence reads: CASSPRGGRSTGELFF. The CDR3 region has the DNA TGTGCCAGCAGCCCTCGGGGGGGAAGATCCACCGGGGAGCTGTTTTTT. This chain links TRBV5-6 with TRBJ2-2, with TRBD2 matching over 8 bases. The CDR3 spans 16 residues. After removal of 4 bases from V and 4 bases from J, the junction contained 9 bases not matched to a gene. Germline V gives CDR1 SGHDT, CDR2 YYEEEE.